Reported below is one TCR beta chain. This clonotype is labeled medium-sized (0.01 to 0.1%). Its cognate antigen has yet to be identified. Per-base qualities were not stored, and no clone one base away is much larger. The data belong to a study of immune aging and cytomegalovirus after organ transplant (TCRdb year 2021). In terms of the full investigation: Three-drug immunosuppression with prednisone, tacrolimus, and mycophenolate was given to all transplant recipients. Points the paper makes about the study in general: Large clones contained a bigger proportion of TEMRA cells, and over time the seven largest clones (1904 cells) picked up aged and TEMRA cells and lost TCM cells. Since the sequencing data did not include a CD57 measurement, a conservative gene-based definition of aging was used in its place. Post-transplant increases in aged-phenotype cells were observed regardless of clone size, following viremia and occurring earlier in large clones (days 200-264) than in small clones.

As encoded in the germline V gene, CDR1 is SNHLY while CDR2 is FYNNEI. The CDR3 covers 12 residues, taking in both the cysteine and the phenylalanine. Only CDR3 DNA remains: 36 bases, in frame from the first base. V and J are truncated by 9 bases and 6 bases respectively, leaving an intervening sequence of 14 bases. The time point label for this specimen denotes: five sample-tagged time points from pre-transplant (day -1) to day 368 post-transplant, pooled. Thawed PBMC were stimulated for roughly twelve hours with a CMV IE-1 overlapping peptide library without transport inhibitors. After thawing, cells rested overnight before stimulation in R10 medium with CD28/CD49d costimulation. The IE-1 peptide library was made up of 15-amino-acid peptides with 11-amino-acid overlaps. Samples from each time point were barcoded using BD Single-Cell Multiplexing Kit Sample Tags, then pooled and stained with oligo-conjugated anti-CD45RA and sorting antibodies. A BD FACSAria III was used to sort CMV-responsive CD8+CD137+ and CD4+CD154+ T cells at 4-way purity. Blood samples were drawn into EDTA vacutainers and processed by Ficoll gradient within 1-24 hours.

Receptor amplification or capture employed single-cell sequencing. TCRdb records Illumina NovaSeq 6000 as the sequencer. For cell capture and library preparation, the team used the BD Rhapsody Targeted mRNA and AbSeq Reagent Kit in a microwell format. The libraries included TCR, sample tags, AbSeq, and targeted mRNA from the Human T-Cell Expression Panel, along with custom TOX and TOX2 primers. Sequencing of the libraries was done on an Illumina NovaSeq. In the paper's pipeline: The analysis covered roughly 9,600 cells in total, of which about 7,100 were CD8 T cells and about 4,500 were CD8 T cells with an identifiable TCR CDR3. The BD Rhapsody Targeted Analysis Pipeline, including V(D)J processing, was run on the Seven Bridges Genomics platform to process the raw data. Quality control, Sample Tag demultiplexing with Lex-BDSMK, clone identification with VDJ Explorer, and Seurat clustering were all done in SeqGeq 1.6.0. Clones comprising <1% of CD8 T cells were considered non-expanded; clones comprising >2.5% of the sample were considered clonal expansions. In TCRdb, the public reads were trimmed at Q25 with fastp and aligned with MiXCR, with productive beta chains retained. CDR3 protein sequences are deduplicated, and each keeps its most common genes and DNA. These V and J calls rely on TCRdb rather than the paper's analysis. Counted in this sample were tens of thousands of distinct CDR3 sequences; about a third of them appeared once. The ten largest clonotypes hold less than 30% of the sample.

The clonotype was recovered from a female donor who had a heart transplant and CMV viremia. The rearranged chain carries TRBV2 and TRBJ2-5, with the D segment identity uncertain. The source was CMV peptide-activated CD4+ and CD8+ T cells sorted from blood, collected at five time points, pooled. Read against the paper, the sample's cell subset or site label means: sorted CD8+CD137+ and CD4+CD154+ T cells after approximately 12 h CMV IE-1 peptide stimulation. The CDR3 amino acid sequence is: CASMDPSKTQYF. The DNA sequence is given as TGTGCCAGTATGGACCCCTCGAAGACCCAGTACTTC.